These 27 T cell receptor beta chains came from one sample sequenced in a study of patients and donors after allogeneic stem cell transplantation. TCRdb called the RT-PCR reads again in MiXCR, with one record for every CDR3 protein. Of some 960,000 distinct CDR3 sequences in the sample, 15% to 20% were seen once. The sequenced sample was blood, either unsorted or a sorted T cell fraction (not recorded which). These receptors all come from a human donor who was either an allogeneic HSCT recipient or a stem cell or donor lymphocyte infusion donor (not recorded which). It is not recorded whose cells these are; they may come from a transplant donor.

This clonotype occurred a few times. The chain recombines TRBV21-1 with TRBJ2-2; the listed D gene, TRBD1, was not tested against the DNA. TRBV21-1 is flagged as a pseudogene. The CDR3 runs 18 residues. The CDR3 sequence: CASSKAKTGEVNTGELFF. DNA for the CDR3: TGTGCCAGCAGCAAAGCGAAGACAGGGGAGGTGAACACCGGGGAGCTGTTTTTT.

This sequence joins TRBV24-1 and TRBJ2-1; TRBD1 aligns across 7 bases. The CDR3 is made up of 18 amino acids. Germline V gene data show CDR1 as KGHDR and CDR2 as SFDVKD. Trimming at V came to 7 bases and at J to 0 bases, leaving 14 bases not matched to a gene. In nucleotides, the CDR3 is TGTGCCACCAGAGGGACAGCTGACGTCGAAAGCTCCTACAATGAGCAGTTCTTC. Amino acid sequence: CATRGTADVESSYNEQFF.

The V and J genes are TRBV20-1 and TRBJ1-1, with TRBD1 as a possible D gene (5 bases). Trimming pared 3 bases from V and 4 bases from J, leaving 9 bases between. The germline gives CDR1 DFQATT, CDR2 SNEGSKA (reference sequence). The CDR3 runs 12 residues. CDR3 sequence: CSASRDVTEAFF. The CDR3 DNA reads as TGCAGTGCTAGTCGGGACGTCACTGAAGCTTTCTTT.

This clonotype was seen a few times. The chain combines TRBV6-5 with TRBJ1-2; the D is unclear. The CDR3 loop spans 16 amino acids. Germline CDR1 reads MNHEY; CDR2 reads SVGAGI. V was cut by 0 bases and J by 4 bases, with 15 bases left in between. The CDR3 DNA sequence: TGTGCCAGCAGTTACTCGCGGCAGTCGCTCATCTATGGCTACACCTTC. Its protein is CASSYSRQSLIYGYTF.

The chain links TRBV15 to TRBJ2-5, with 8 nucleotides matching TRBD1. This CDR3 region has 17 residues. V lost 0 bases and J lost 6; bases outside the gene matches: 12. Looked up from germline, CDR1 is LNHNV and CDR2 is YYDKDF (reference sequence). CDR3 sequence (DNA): TGTGCCACCAGCAGAGATCAAGGGACAGGAGGGAGAAAGACCCAGTACTTC. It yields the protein CATSRDQGTGGRKTQYF.

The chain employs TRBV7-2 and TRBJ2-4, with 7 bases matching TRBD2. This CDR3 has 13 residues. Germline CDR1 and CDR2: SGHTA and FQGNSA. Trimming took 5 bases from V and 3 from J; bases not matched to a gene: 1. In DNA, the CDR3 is TGTGCCAGCAGCGGGGGGGGCAAAAACATTCAGTACTTC. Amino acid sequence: CASSGGGKNIQYF.

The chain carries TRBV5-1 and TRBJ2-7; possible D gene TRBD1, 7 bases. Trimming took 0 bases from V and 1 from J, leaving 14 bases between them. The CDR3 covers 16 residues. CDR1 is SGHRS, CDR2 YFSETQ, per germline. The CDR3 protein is CASSLEVTGRSYEQYF. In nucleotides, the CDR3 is TGCGCCAGCAGCTTGGAGGTGACAGGGAGGTCCTACGAGCAGTACTTC.

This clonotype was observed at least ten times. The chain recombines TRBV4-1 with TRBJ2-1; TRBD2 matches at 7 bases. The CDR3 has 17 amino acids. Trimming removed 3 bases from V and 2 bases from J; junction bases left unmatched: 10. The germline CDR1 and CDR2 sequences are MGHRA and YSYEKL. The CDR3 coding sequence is TGCGCCAGCAGCCAGGGACTCTCTAGCGGACCCTACAATGAGCAGTTCTTC. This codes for CASSQGLSSGPYNEQFF.

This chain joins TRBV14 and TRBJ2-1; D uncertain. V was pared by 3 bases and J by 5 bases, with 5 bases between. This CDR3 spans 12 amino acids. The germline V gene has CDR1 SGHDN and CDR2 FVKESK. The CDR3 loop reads CASSHINNEQFF. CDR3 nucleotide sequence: TGTGCCAGCAGCCATATCAACAATGAGCAGTTCTTC.

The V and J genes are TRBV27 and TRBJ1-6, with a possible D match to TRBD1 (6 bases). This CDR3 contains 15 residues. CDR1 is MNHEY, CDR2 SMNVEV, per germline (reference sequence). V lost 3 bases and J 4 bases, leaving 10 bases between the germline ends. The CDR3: CASSFQTGYNSPLHF. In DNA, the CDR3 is TGTGCCAGCAGTTTCCAGACAGGTTATAATTCACCCCTCCACTTT.

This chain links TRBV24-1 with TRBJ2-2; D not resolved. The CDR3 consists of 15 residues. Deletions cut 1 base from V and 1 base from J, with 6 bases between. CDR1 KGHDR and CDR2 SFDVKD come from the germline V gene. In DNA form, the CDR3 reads TGTGCCACCAGTGATTTCAAAGGGAACACCGGGGAGCTGTTTTTT. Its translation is CATSDFKGNTGELFF.

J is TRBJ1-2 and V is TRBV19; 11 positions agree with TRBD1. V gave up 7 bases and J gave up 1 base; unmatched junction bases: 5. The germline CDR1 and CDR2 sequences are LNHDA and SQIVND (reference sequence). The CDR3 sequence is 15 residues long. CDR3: CASTRDRGSNYGYTF. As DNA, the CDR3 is TGTGCCAGTACTCGGGACAGGGGGAGTAACTATGGCTACACCTTC.

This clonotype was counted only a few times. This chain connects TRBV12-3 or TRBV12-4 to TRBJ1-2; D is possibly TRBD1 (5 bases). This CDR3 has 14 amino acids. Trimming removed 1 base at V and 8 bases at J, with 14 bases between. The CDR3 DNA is TGTGCCAGCAGTTTAGTAAAGGGAGGGGACGGCTACACCTTC. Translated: CASSLVKGGDGYTF.

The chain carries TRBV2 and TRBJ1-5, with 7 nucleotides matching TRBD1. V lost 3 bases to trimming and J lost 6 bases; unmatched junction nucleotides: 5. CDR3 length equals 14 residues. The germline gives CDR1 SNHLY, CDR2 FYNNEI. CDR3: CASSDDRVGQPQHF. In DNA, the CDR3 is TGTGCCAGCAGTGATGACAGGGTGGGTCAGCCCCAGCATTTT.

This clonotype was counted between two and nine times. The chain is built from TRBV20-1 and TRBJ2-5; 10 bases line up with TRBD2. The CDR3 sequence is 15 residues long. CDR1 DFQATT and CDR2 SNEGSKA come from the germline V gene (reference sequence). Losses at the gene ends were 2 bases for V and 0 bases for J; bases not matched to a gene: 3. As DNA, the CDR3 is TGCAGTGCTAGAATACTAGCGGGGTACCAAGAGACCCAGTACTTC. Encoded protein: CSARILAGYQETQYF.

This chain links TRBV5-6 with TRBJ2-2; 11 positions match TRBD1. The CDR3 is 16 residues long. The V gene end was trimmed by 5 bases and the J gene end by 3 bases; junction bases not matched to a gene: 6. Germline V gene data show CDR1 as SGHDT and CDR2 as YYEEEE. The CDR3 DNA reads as TGTGCCAGCAGACGGGCGGGACAGGGGGACACCGGGGAGCTGTTTTTT. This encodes CASRRAGQGDTGELFF.

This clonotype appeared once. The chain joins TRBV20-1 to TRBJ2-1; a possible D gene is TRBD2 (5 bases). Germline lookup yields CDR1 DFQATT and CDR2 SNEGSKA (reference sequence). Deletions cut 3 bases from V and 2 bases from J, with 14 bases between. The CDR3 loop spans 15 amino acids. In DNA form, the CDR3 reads TGCAGTGCTAGCAGTCGGGATCGGACCTACAATGAGCAGTTCTTC. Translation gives CSASSRDRTYNEQFF.

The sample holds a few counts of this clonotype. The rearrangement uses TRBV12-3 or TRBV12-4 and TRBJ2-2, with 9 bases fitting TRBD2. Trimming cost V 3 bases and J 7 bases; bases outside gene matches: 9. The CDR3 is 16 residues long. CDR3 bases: TGTGCCAGCAGTTTGGCTAGCGGGAAAGAGGGCGGGGAGCTGTTTTTT. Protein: CASSLASGKEGGELFF.

CDR3 in DNA: TGTGCCAGCAGTGGAACAGGGGATGGCTACACCTTC. This encodes CASSGTGDGYTF. This chain joins TRBV12-3 or TRBV12-4 and TRBJ1-2, with TRBD1 matching over 7 bases. This CDR3 is built from 12 residues. Trimming took 5 bases from V and 6 from J; bases not matched to a gene: 3.

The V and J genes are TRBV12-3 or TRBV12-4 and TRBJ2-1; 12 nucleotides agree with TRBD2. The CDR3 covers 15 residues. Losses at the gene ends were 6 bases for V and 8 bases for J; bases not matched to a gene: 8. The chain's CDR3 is CASRRLAGVDDEQFF. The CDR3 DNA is TGTGCCAGCAGAAGACTAGCGGGAGTGGACGATGAGCAGTTCTTC.

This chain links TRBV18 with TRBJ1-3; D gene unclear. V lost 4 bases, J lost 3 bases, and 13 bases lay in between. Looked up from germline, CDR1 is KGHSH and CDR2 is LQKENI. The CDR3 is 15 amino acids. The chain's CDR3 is CASSQQQIDGNTIYF. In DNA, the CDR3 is TGTGCCAGCTCACAACAACAGATAGATGGAAACACCATATATTTT.

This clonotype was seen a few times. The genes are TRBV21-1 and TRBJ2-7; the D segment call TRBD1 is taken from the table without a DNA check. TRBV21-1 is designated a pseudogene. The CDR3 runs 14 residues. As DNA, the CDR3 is TGTGCCAGCAATACCTCACAGGGGGTCTACGAGCAGTACTTC. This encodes CASNTSQGVYEQYF.

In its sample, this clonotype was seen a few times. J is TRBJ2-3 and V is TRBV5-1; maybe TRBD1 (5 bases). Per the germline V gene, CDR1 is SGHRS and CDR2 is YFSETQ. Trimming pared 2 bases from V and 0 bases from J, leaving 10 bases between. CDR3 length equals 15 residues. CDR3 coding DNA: TGCGCCAGCAGCTTATTTAGGGGAAGCACAGATACGCAGTATTTT. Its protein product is CASSLFRGSTDTQYF. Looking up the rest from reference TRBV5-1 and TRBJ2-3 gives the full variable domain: KAGVTQTPRYLIKTRGQQVTLSCSPISGHRSVSWYQQTPGQGLQFLFEYFSETQRNKGNFPGRFSGRQFSNSRSEMNVSTLELGDSALYLCASSLFRGSTDTQYFGPGTRLTVL.

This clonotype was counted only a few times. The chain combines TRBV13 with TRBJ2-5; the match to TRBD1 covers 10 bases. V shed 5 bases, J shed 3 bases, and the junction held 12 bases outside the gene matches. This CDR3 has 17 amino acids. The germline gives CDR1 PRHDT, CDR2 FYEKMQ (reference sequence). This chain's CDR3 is CASSRLDAGQGKETQYF. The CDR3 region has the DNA TGTGCCAGCAGCCGACTGGACGCGGGACAGGGGAAAGAGACCCAGTACTTC.

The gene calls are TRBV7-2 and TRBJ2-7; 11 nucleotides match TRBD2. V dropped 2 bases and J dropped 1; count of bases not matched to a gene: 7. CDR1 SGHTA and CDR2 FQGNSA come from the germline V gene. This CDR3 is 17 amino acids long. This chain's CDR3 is CASSLFSGGDRSYEQYF. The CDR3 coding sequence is TGTGCCAGCAGCTTATTTAGCGGGGGGGATAGGTCCTACGAGCAGTACTTC.

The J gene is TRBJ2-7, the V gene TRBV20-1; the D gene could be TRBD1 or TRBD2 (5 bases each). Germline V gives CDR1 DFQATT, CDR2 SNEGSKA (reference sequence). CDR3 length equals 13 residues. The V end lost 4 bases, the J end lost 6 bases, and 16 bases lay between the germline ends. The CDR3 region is CSANTGIGGEQYF. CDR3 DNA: TGCAGTGCTAATACAGGCATTGGGGGCGAGCAGTACTTC.

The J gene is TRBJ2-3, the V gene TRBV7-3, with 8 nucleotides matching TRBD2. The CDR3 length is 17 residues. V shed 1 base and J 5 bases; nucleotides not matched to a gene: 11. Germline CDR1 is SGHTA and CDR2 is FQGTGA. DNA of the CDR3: TGTGCCAGCAGCTTAATCGGGAGTAGCGGGGCGGGAGATACGCAGTATTTT. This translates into CASSLIGSSGAGDTQYF.